This T cell receptor beta chain was identified during a study of control samples from healthy donors and cancer patients. The germline V gene encodes CDR1 SNHLY and CDR2 FYNNEI. The CDR3 runs 16 residues. J lost 0 bases, V lost 6 bases, and 6 bases had no gene match. This table comes from immunoSEQ multiplex PCR, and its TCRdb copy is limited to in-frame clones, with some not included. The sample carries approximately 150,000 clones, approximately 94% recorded once. The sequenced sample consisted of blood. The TCR was taken from a woman under 30 in good health. The chain couples TRBV2 to TRBJ2-4; 9 bases are a match to TRBD2. The CDR3 region has the DNA TGTGCCAGCAGGAAGGGACTAGCAGGAGCCAAAAACATTCAGTACTTC. Its protein product is CASRKGLAGAKNIQYF. The whole variable domain, filled in from reference TRBV2 and TRBJ2-4, reads EPEVTQTPSHQVTQMGQEVILRCVPISNHLYFYWYRQILGQKVEFLVSFYNNEISEKSEIFDDQFSVERPDGSNFTLKIRSTKLEDSAMYFCASRKGLAGAKNIQYFGAGTRLSVL.